The rows below give T cell receptor beta chains drawn from one sample of a study of graft-versus-host responses after intestinal transplantation. This table comes from immunoSEQ multiplex PCR, and its TCRdb copy is limited to in-frame clones, with some not included. The repertoire consists of over 75,000 clones, with less than 90% occurring once and the leading ten covering roughly 0.31%. Their recognized antigens are unknown. The source was unstimulated CD4+ T cells sorted from spleen or lymph node cells, collected before intestinal transplant. The receptors were sampled from a human donor who received an intestinal transplant. CDR3s include the opening cysteine and the closing phenylalanine or tryptophan. A D gene is named only where the DNA matches it firmly. Clone size appears in some rows only: once, few, many, or a class for an expanded clone.

J gene: TRBJ2-7; clone size: few; V gene: TRBV30; D gene: NA; CDR3 DNA: TGTGCCTGGAGTGCGAGGGCCTACGAGCAGTACTTC; CDR3 protein: CAWSARAYEQYF
J gene: TRBJ2-7; clone size: NA; V gene: TRBV6-1; D gene: NA; CDR3 DNA: TGTGCCATCGCGGGACTCTCCTACGAGCAGTACTTC; CDR3 protein: CAIAGLSYEQYF
J gene: TRBJ2-3; clone size: NA; V gene: TRBV29-1; D gene: TRBD2; CDR3 DNA: TGCAGCGTGGGCGGACTAGCGGGGAGAGATACGCAGTATTTT; CDR3 protein: CSVGGLAGRDTQYF
J gene: TRBJ2-2; clone size: NA; V gene: TRBV5-4; D gene: NA; CDR3 DNA: TGTGCCAGCAGCTTGAAACAGGGAGACACCGGGGAGCTGTTTTTT; CDR3 protein: CASSLKQGDTGELFF
J gene: TRBJ2-3; clone size: few; V gene: TRBV7-8; D gene: NA; CDR3 DNA: TGTGCCAGCAGCTTTAGAACAGGGAGCACAGATACGCAGTATTTT; CDR3 protein: CASSFRTGSTDTQYF
J gene: TRBJ2-7; clone size: NA; V gene: TRBV19; D gene: TRBD1; CDR3 DNA: TGTGCCAGTAGTAGGGGACAGGGGAGCTACGAGCAGTACTTC; CDR3 protein: CASSRGQGSYEQYF
J gene: TRBJ2-7; clone size: NA; V gene: TRBV10-1; D gene: TRBD2; CDR3 DNA: TGCGCCAGCAGTTGGACTAGCGGAACACACGAGCAGTACTTC; CDR3 protein: CASSWTSGTHEQYF
J gene: TRBJ2-1; clone size: NA; V gene: TRBV10-3; D gene: NA; CDR3 DNA: TGTGCCATCAGCCCTTTCGGAGATGAGCAGTTCTTC; CDR3 protein: CAISPFGDEQFF
J gene: TRBJ1-2; clone size: NA; V gene: TRBV6-1; D gene: NA; CDR3 DNA: TGTGCCAGCAGTGAAGTTCCTCTGGGCTACACCTTC; CDR3 protein: CASSEVPLGYTF
J gene: TRBJ1-2; clone size: NA; V gene: TRBV5-6; D gene: TRBD1; CDR3 DNA: TGTGCCAGCAGCCCGGACAGGGGTAACTATGGCTACACCTTC; CDR3 protein: CASSPDRGNYGYTF
J gene: TRBJ2-5; clone size: NA; V gene: TRBV9; D gene: TRBD2; CDR3 DNA: TGTGCCAGCAGCGTAGGCGGGGGGCTTCAAGAGACCCAGTACTTC; CDR3 protein: CASSVGGGLQETQYF
J gene: TRBJ1-4; clone size: NA; V gene: TRBV2; D gene: NA; CDR3 DNA: TGTGCCAGCAGTGTTAGTCAGGGTAATGAAAAACTGTTTTTT; CDR3 protein: CASSVSQGNEKLFF
J gene: TRBJ1-1; clone size: NA; V gene: TRBV6-1; D gene: NA; CDR3 DNA: TGTGCCAGCCTGTCCTACGGCACTGAAGCTTTCTTT; CDR3 protein: CASLSYGTEAFF
J gene: TRBJ1-1; clone size: NA; V gene: TRBV10-2; D gene: NA; CDR3 DNA: TGCGCCAGCAGAGACTCGGGGGGCATGAACACTGAAGCTTTCTTT; CDR3 protein: CASRDSGGMNTEAFF
J gene: TRBJ2-7; clone size: NA; V gene: TRBV7-9; D gene: NA; CDR3 DNA: TGTGCCAGCAGCTTAGGGAGTTCCTCCTACGAGCAGTACTTC; CDR3 protein: CASSLGSSSYEQYF
J gene: TRBJ2-7; clone size: NA; V gene: TRBV7-7; D gene: NA; CDR3 DNA: TGTGCTAGCAGCTCCGGAACAGGCGAGCAGTACTTC; CDR3 protein: CASSSGTGEQYF
J gene: TRBJ1-1; clone size: once; V gene: TRBV10-2; D gene: TRBD1; CDR3 DNA: TGCGCCAGCAGTGACCGACAGGGTGTCGCTGAAGCTTTCTTT; CDR3 protein: CASSDRQGVAEAFF
J gene: TRBJ1-4; clone size: NA; V gene: TRBV28; D gene: NA; CDR3 DNA: TGTGCCAGCAGTCCGATCCCAGGGTTAAAACTGTTTTTT; CDR3 protein: CASSPIPGLKLFF
J gene: TRBJ2-7; clone size: NA; V gene: TRBV7-8; D gene: NA; CDR3 DNA: TGTGCCAGCAGCCAGGGAAGGCGGGACGGAAGTTACGAGCAGTACTTC; CDR3 protein: CASSQGRRDGSYEQYF
J gene: TRBJ2-6; clone size: NA; V gene: TRBV21-1; D gene: NA; CDR3 DNA: TGTGCCAGCAGCGACGACAGGGAAGGCTCTGGGGCCAACGTCCTGACTTTC; CDR3 protein: CASSDDREGSGANVLTF
J gene: TRBJ1-5; clone size: NA; V gene: TRBV4-1; D gene: NA; CDR3 DNA: TGCGCCAGCAGCCGGAGGTTTGAGGATGGTCAGCCCCAGCATTTT; CDR3 protein: CASSRRFEDGQPQHF
J gene: TRBJ2-7; clone size: NA; V gene: TRBV5-1; D gene: TRBD1; CDR3 DNA: TGCGCCAGCAGCTTGACCGTTTCCGGGACAGGGAACGAGCAGTACTTC; CDR3 protein: CASSLTVSGTGNEQYF
J gene: TRBJ2-5; clone size: NA; V gene: TRBV7-2; D gene: TRBD2; CDR3 DNA: TGTGCCAGCAGCTTTGCGGGAGACGAGACCCAGTACTTC; CDR3 protein: CASSFAGDETQYF
J gene: TRBJ2-5; clone size: NA; V gene: TRBV6-1; D gene: TRBD2; CDR3 DNA: TGTGCCAGCAGTGTGGGACTAGCGGGGCAAGAGACCCAGTACTTC; CDR3 protein: CASSVGLAGQETQYF
J gene: TRBJ2-3; clone size: NA; V gene: TRBV5-6; D gene: NA; CDR3 DNA: TGTGCCAGCAGCTTGCCCTTCGCAGATACGCAGTATTTT; CDR3 protein: CASSLPFADTQYF
J gene: TRBJ2-5; clone size: NA; V gene: TRBV28; D gene: NA; CDR3 DNA: TGTGCCAGCAGCTATGCGATCGAGACCCAGTACTTC; CDR3 protein: CASSYAIETQYF
J gene: TRBJ1-2; clone size: NA; V gene: TRBV6-5; D gene: NA; CDR3 DNA: TGTGCCAGCAGTTCCCCATACTATGGCTACACCTTC; CDR3 protein: CASSSPYYGYTF
J gene: TRBJ2-3; clone size: few; V gene: TRBV5-1; D gene: TRBD1; CDR3 DNA: TGCGCCAGCAGCTTGAACAGGGGATACACAGATACGCAGTATTTT; CDR3 protein: CASSLNRGYTDTQYF
J gene: TRBJ2-3; clone size: NA; V gene: TRBV10-2; D gene: TRBD2; CDR3 DNA: TGCGCCAGCAGTGTAGCGGGGGATACGCAGTATTTT; CDR3 protein: CASSVAGDTQYF
J gene: TRBJ1-4; clone size: NA; V gene: TRBV4-1; D gene: NA; CDR3 DNA: TGCGCCAGCAGCCAAGGGGACGGGGGGCTGAGGGAAAAACTGTTTTTT; CDR3 protein: CASSQGDGGLREKLFF
J gene: TRBJ1-4; clone size: NA; V gene: TRBV5-4; D gene: NA; CDR3 DNA: TGTGCCAGCAGCTCTGGGGTGGACAGATCACGAGAAAAACTGTTTTTT; CDR3 protein: CASSSGVDRSREKLFF
J gene: TRBJ2-1; clone size: NA; V gene: TRBV5-4; D gene: TRBD2; CDR3 DNA: TGTGCCAGCAGCTTTTCTAGCGGTTACAATGAGCAGTTCTTC; CDR3 protein: CASSFSSGYNEQFF
J gene: TRBJ2-5; clone size: NA; V gene: TRBV7-8; D gene: NA; CDR3 DNA: TGTGCCAGCAGCTTTGGGACACCCCAAGAGACCCAGTACTTC; CDR3 protein: CASSFGTPQETQYF
J gene: TRBJ2-7; clone size: NA; V gene: TRBV5-1; D gene: TRBD2; CDR3 DNA: TGCGCCAGCAGCTTGGGGGGGGGAATGGTCTACGAGCAGTACTTC; CDR3 protein: CASSLGGGMVYEQYF
J gene: TRBJ2-1; clone size: NA; V gene: TRBV15; D gene: NA; CDR3 DNA: TGTGCCACCAGCAGAGAACAGGGATACAATGAGCAGTTCTTC; CDR3 protein: CATSREQGYNEQFF
J gene: TRBJ2-7; clone size: NA; V gene: TRBV27; D gene: TRBD1; CDR3 DNA: TGTGCCAGCAGTTTCGGACAGGGCTTTCGAAAGTACTTC; CDR3 protein: CASSFGQGFRKYF
J gene: TRBJ1-5; clone size: NA; V gene: TRBV6-1; D gene: NA; CDR3 DNA: TGTGCCAGCAGTGAGAGACTACCCGGGCCGGCGCATTTT; CDR3 protein: CASSERLPGPAHF
J gene: TRBJ2-7; clone size: NA; V gene: TRBV9; D gene: TRBD2; CDR3 DNA: TGTGCCAGCGGCGCCCTCGGGGGGGGTCTCGACGAGCAGTACTTC; CDR3 protein: CASGALGGGLDEQYF
J gene: TRBJ2-1; clone size: NA; V gene: TRBV11-2; D gene: TRBD2; CDR3 DNA: TGTGCCAGCAGCCCAGGACTAGTATCCTACAATGAGCAGTTCTTC; CDR3 protein: CASSPGLVSYNEQFF
J gene: TRBJ2-7; clone size: NA; V gene: TRBV30; D gene: NA; CDR3 DNA: TGTGCCTGGAATCATCCAGGGCCCTACGAGCAGTACTTC; CDR3 protein: CAWNHPGPYEQYF
J gene: TRBJ1-1; clone size: NA; V gene: TRBV7-9; D gene: NA; CDR3 DNA: TGTGCCAGCAGCTTAGCGCGGGCGACCAACACTGAAGCTTTCTTT; CDR3 protein: CASSLARATNTEAFF
J gene: TRBJ1-5; clone size: NA; V gene: TRBV7-2; D gene: NA; CDR3 DNA: TGTGCCAGCAGCTTGAGTGCCTTCAATCAGCCCCAGCATTTT; CDR3 protein: CASSLSAFNQPQHF
J gene: TRBJ1-6; clone size: once; V gene: TRBV5-1; D gene: NA; CDR3 DNA: TGCGCCAGCAGCTTGCCGGGGAGCTCCTATAATTCACCCCTCCACTTT; CDR3 protein: CASSLPGSSYNSPLHF
J gene: TRBJ1-4; clone size: NA; V gene: TRBV9; D gene: NA; CDR3 DNA: TGTGCCAGCAGCGTAGGAGTGACTAATGAAAAACTGTTTTTT; CDR3 protein: CASSVGVTNEKLFF
J gene: TRBJ2-5; clone size: NA; V gene: TRBV6-5; D gene: TRBD2; CDR3 DNA: TGTGCCAGCAGTTACGGGCGGGGGGGCCACGAGACCCAGTACTTC; CDR3 protein: CASSYGRGGHETQYF
J gene: TRBJ2-7; clone size: NA; V gene: TRBV19; D gene: TRBD2; CDR3 DNA: TGTGCCAGTAGTATAGCAACTAGCGGGATGAACTACGAGCAGTACTTC; CDR3 protein: CASSIATSGMNYEQYF